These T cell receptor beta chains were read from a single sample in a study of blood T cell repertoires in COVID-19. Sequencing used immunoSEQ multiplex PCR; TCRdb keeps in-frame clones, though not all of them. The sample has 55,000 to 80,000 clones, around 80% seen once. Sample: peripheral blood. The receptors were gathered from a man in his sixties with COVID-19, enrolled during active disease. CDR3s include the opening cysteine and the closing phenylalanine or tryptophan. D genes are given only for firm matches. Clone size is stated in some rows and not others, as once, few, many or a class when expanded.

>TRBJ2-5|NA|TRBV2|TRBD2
CASSALAGGQETQYF
TGTGCCAGCAGCGCACTAGCGGGAGGGCAAGAGACCCAGTACTTC
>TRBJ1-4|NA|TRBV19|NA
CASSIRGANEKLFF
TGTGCCAGTAGTATCCGGGGGGCTAATGAAAAACTGTTTTTT
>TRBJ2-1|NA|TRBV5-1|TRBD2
CASTSLAATYNEQFF
TGCGCCAGCACCTCTCTAGCGGCTACCTACAATGAGCAGTTCTTC
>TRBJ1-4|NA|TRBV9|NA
CASSAQMTTNEKLFF
TGTGCCAGCAGCGCCCAGATGACAACTAATGAAAAACTGTTTTTT
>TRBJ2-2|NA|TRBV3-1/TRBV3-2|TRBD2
CASSPRRLAGGPGGELFF
TGTGCCAGCAGCCCCAGGCGCCTAGCGGGAGGGCCGGGCGGGGAGCTGTTTTTT
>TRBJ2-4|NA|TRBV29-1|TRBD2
CSVAGTSKNIQYF
TGCAGCGTAGCCGGGACTAGCAAAAACATTCAGTACTTC
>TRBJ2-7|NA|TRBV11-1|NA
CASRDSSYEQYF
TGTGCCAGCAGGGACTCCTCCTACGAGCAGTACTTC
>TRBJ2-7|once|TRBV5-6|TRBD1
CASSLTGQGNGEQYF
TGTGCCAGCAGCTTGACGGGACAGGGGAATGGGGAGCAGTACTTC
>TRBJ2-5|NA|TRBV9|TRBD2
CASSVGQGGWETQYF
TGTGCCAGCAGCGTAGGTCAGGGAGGGTGGGAGACCCAGTACTTC
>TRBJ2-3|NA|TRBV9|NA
CASSVRPGSPDTQYF
TGTGCCAGCAGCGTAAGGCCGGGATCCCCAGATACGCAGTATTTT
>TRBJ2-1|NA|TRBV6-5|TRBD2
CASSRLAGEEEQFF
TGTGCCAGCAGTAGACTAGCGGGAGAGGAGGAGCAGTTCTTC
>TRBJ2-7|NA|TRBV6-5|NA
CASTPSSREQYF
TGTGCCAGCACCCCGTCCAGCAGGGAGCAGTACTTC
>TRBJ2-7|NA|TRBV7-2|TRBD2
CASSQGGGLVEQYF
TGTGCCAGCAGCCAAGGCGGGGGGCTAGTCGAGCAGTACTTC
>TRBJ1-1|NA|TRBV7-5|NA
CVRSFGQGSTEAFF
NA
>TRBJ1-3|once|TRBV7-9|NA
CASSRQGRGNTIYF
TGTGCCAGCAGCCGTCAGGGGAGAGGAAACACCATATATTTT
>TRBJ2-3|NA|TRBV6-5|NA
CASSPHDGDTQYF
TGTGCCAGCAGTCCGCACGATGGCGATACGCAGTATTTT
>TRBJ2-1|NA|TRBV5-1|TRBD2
CASSLLSWRGGTEQFF
TGCGCCAGCAGCTTATTAAGCTGGCGGGGGGGCACTGAGCAGTTCTTC
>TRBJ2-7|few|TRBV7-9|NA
CASSSQGEGNDEQYF
TGTGCCAGCAGCTCACAAGGAGAGGGAAACGACGAGCAGTACTTC
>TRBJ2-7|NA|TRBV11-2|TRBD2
CASSWLLAGERHF
TGTGCCAGCAGCTGGTTACTAGCGGGAGAGAGGCACTTC
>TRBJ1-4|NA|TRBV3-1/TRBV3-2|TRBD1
CASSRQGNNEKLFF
TGTGCCAGCAGCAGACAGGGAAATAATGAAAAACTGTTTTTT
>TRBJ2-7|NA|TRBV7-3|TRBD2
CASSQNGGRAYEQYF
TGTGCCAGCAGCCAAAACGGCGGGAGGGCCTACGAGCAGTACTTC
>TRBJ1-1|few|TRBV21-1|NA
CRVRKGQGFLDTEAFF
TGTCGCGTAAGAAAAGGACAGGGGTTCCTGGACACTGAAGCTTTCTTT
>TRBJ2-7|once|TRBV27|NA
CASSLSHRMYEQYF
TGTGCCAGCAGTTTATCGCACAGGATGTACGAGCAGTACTTC